This T cell receptor beta chain was identified during a study of T-cell memory formation after mild COVID-19. At the level of the study: In these data, TCR clusters were largely donor specific.

Using constant-segment primers, 5'RACE produced TCR alpha and TCR beta cDNA libraries carrying sample barcodes and UMIs. TCRdb ran MiXCR on the 5' RACE reads and lists one entry per CDR3 protein. The sample consists of about 350,000 distinct CDR3 sequences, roughly an eighth of them appearing once. This clonotype occurred once. This CDR3 has 14 amino acids. Per the germline V gene, CDR1 is KGHDR and CDR2 is SFDVKD. Trimming pared 3 bases from V and 5 bases from J, leaving 9 bases between. This sequence originates from a man in his late teens or twenties who had mild COVID-19 (a few samples of this study predate the infection). Cell type and time point are not known. The rearrangement uses TRBV24-1 and TRBJ2-2; D is possibly TRBD2 (6 bases). The sample consisted of PBMCs or a T cell subset sorted from them (not recorded which). The CDR3 loop is CATSDPGRTGELFF. CDR3 DNA: TGTGCCACCAGTGATCCAGGGAGGACCGGGGAGCTGTTTTTT.